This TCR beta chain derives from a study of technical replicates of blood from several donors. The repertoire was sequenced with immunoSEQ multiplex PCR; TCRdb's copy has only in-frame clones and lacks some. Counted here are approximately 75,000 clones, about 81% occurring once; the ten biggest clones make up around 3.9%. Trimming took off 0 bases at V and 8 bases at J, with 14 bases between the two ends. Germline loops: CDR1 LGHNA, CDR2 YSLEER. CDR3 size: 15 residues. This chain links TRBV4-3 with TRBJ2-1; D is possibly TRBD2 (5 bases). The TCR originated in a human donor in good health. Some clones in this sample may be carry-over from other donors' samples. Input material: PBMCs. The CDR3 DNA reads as TGCGCCAGCAGCCAAGATAGAGCGACTAACTATGAGCAGTTCTTC. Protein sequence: CASSQDRATNYEQFF.